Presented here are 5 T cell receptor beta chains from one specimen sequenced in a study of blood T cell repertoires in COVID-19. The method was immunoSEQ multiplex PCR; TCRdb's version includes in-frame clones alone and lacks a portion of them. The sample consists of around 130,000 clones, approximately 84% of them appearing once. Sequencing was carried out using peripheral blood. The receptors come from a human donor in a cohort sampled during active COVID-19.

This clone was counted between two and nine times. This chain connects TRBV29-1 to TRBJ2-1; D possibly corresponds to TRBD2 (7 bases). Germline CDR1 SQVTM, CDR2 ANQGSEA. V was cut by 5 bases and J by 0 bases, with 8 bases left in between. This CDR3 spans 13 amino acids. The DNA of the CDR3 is TGCAGCGTTAGGGGGGGCTCCTACAATGAGCAGTTCTTC. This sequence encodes CSVRGGSYNEQFF.

CDR3 nucleotide sequence: TGTGCCATCAGACCCGGGGGGTACGAGCAGTACTTC. Translated: CAIRPGGYEQYF. This chain joins TRBV10-3 and TRBJ2-7; 7 bases align to TRBD2. Germline values: CDR1 ENHRY, CDR2 SYGVKD. The CDR3 sequence is 12 residues long. Unmatched junction bases numbered 3, after V lost 6 bases and J lost 4 bases.

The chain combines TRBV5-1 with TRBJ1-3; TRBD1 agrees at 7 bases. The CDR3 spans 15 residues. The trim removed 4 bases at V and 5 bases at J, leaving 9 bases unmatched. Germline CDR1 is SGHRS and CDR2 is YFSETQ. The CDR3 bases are TGCGCCAGCAGCCCGGGGCGGGACAGTAGAAACACCATATATTTT. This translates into CASSPGRDSRNTIYF.

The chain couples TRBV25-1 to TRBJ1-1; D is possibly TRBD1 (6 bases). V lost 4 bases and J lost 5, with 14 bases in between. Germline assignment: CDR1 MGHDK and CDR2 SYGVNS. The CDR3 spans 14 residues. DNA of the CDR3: TGTGCCAGCAGTGGTCACAGGGATGGAACTGAAGCTTTCTTT. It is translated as CASSGHRDGTEAFF. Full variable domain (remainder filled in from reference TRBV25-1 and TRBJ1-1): EADIYQTPRYLVIGTGKKITLECSQTMGHDKMYWYQQDPGMELHLIHYSYGVNSTEKGDLSSESTVSRIRTEHFPLTLESARPSHTSQYLCASSGHRDGTEAFFGQGTRLTVV.

This CDR3 is CASSSGVDTQYF. CDR3 coding DNA: TGCGCCAGCAGCTCCGGGGTAGATACGCAGTATTTT. The chain combines TRBV5-1 with TRBJ2-3, with D possibly TRBD2 on 5 matching bases. Germline V lookup: CDR1 SGHRS, CDR2 YFSETQ. CDR3 length: 12 amino acids. Trimming removed 3 bases at V and 5 bases at J, with 7 bases between.